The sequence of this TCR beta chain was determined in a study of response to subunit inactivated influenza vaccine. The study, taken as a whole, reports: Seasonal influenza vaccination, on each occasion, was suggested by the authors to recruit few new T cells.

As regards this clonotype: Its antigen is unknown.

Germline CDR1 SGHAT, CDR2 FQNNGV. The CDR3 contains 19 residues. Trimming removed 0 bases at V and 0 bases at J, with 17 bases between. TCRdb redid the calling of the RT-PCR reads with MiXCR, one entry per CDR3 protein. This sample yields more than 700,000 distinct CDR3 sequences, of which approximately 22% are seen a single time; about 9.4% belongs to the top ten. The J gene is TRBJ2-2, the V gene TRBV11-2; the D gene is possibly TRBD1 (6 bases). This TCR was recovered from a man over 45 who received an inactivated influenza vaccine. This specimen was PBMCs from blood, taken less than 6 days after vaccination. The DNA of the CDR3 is TGTGCCAGCAGCTTAGAAAAGGGCAGGGGTCCTGCGAACACCGGGGAGCTGTTTTTT. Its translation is CASSLEKGRGPANTGELFF. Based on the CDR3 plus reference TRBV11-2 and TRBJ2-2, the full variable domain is EAGVAQSPRYKIIEKRQSVAFWCNPISGHATLYWYQQILGQGPKLLIQFQNNGVVDDSQLPKDRFSAERLKGVDSTLKIQPAKLEDSAVYLCASSLEKGRGPANTGELFFGEGSRLTVL.